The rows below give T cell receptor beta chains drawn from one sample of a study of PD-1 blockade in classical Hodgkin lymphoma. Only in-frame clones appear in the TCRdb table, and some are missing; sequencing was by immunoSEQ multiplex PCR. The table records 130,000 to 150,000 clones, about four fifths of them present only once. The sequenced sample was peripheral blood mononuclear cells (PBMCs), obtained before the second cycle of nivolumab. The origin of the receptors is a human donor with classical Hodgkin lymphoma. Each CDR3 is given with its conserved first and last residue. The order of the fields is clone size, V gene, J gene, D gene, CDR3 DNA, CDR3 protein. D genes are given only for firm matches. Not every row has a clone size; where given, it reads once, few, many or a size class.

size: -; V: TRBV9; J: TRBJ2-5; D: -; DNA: TGTGCCAGCAGCCCCAGGGACGACCAAGAGACCCAGTACTTC; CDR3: CASSPRDDQETQYF
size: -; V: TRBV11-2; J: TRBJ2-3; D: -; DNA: TGTGCCAGCAGCCCTCGTGAGCCCACAGATACGCAGTATTTT; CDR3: CASSPREPTDTQYF
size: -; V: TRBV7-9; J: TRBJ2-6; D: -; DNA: TGTGCCAGCAGCATCAGAAGCTCTGGGGCCAACGTCCTGACTTTC; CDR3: CASSIRSSGANVLTF
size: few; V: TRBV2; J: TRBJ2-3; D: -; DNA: TGTGCCAGCAGTGAAGCGCTTGAGGGAGCGACGCAGTATTTT; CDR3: CASSEALEGATQYF
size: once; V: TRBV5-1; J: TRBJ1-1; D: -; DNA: TGCGCCAGCAGCTCCCGTAATACAGGGTCCACTGAAGCTTTCTTT; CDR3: CASSSRNTGSTEAFF
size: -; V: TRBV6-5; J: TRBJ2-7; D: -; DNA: TGTGCCAGCAGTTTGGGTCCCCAGGGTGGGTCCTACGAGCAGTACTTC; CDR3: CASSLGPQGGSYEQYF
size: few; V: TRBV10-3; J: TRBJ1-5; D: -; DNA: TGTGCCATCAGTGAGAACCCAAGGAATCAGCCCCAGCATTTT; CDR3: CAISENPRNQPQHF
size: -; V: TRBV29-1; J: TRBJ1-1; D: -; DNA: TGCAGCGCACGAAGGGCGGGGGAAGTTGAAGCTTTCTTT; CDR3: CSARRAGEVEAFF
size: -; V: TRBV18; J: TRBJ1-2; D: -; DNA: TGTGCCAGCTCACCAGCAGAGGGGGGGGCGTTGACCTTC; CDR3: CASSPAEGGALTF
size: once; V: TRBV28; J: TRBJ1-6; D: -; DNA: TGTGCCAGCAGTTTATGGGGAGATAATTCACCCCTCCACTTT; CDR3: CASSLWGDNSPLHF
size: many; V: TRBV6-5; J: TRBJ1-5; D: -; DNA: TGTGCCAGCAGTAATACAGGGAATCAGCCCCAGCATTTT; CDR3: CASSNTGNQPQHF
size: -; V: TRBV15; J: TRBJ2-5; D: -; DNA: TGTGCCACCAGCAGGACGGTCCAAGAGACCCAGTACTTC; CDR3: CATSRTVQETQYF
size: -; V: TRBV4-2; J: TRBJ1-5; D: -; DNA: TGTGCCAGCAGCGACCAACAGGGTGGCAATCAGCCCCAGCATTTT; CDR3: CASSDQQGGNQPQHF
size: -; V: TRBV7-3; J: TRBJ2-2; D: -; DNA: TGTGCCAGCAGCCTCCTACAAACGTCGAACACCGGGGAGCTGTTTTTT; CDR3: CASSLLQTSNTGELFF
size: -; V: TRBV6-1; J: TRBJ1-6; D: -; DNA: TGTGCCAGCAGTGCCGGACGGAGCTGGGGGCCCCTCCACTTT; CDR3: CASSAGRSWGPLHF
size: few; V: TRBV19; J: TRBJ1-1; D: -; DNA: TGTGCCAGTAGTATGGTGGGTTTGAACACTGAAGCTTTCTTT; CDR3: CASSMVGLNTEAFF
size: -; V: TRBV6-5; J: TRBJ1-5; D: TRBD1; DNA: TGTGCCAGCAGCCGACAGGGCAAACGGCCCCAGCATTTT; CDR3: CASSRQGKRPQHF
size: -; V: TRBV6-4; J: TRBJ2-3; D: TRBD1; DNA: TGTGCCAGCAGACAGGGGAGCACAGATACGCAGTATTTT; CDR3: CASRQGSTDTQYF
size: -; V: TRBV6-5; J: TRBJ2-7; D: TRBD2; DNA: TGTGCCAGCAGTTACTCGAGGGGACTAGTTTACGAGCAGTACTTC; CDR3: CASSYSRGLVYEQYF
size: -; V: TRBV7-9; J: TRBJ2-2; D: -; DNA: TGTGCCAGCAGCTTGGGTTCTTGGAACACCGGGGAGCTGTTTTTT; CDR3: CASSLGSWNTGELFF
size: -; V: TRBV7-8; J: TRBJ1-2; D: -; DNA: TGTGCCAGCAGCTTAAGGGGGGACACGTATGGCTACACCTTC; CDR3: CASSLRGDTYGYTF
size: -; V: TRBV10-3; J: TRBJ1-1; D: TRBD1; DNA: TGTGCCATACGGACAGGGGTTGGGGACACTGAAGCTTTCTTT; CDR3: CAIRTGVGDTEAFF
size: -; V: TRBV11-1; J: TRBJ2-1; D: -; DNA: TGTGCCAGCAGCTTAGAACGGCCCTACAATGAGCAGTTCTTC; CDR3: CASSLERPYNEQFF
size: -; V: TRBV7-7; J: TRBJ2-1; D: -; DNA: TGTGCCAGCAGCTCCCCCGACAGTGATGAGCAGTTCTTC; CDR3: CASSSPDSDEQFF
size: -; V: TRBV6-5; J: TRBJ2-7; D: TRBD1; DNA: TGTGCCAGCAGTTACCGGACAGGGATTTATGGGCAGTACTTC; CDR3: CASSYRTGIYGQYF
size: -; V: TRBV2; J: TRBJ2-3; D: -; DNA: TGTGCCAGCAGCCTAGAACATACTAGCACAGATACGCAGTATTTT; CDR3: CASSLEHTSTDTQYF
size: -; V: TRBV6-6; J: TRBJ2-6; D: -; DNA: TGTGCCAGCAGTTACCCTAGGGGGAATGGGGCCAACGTCCTGACTTTC; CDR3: CASSYPRGNGANVLTF
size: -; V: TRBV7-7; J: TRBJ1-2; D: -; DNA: TGTGCTAGCAGCTTAAACTATGGCTACACCTTC; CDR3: CASSLNYGYTF
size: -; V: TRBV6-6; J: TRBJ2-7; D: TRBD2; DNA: TGTGCCAGCAGCTCTAGGACTAGCGGCTACGAGCAGTACTTC; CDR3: CASSSRTSGYEQYF
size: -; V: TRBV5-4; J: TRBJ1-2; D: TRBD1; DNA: TGTGCCAGCAGCTCAGACAGGGGTGACTACTATGGCTACACCTTC; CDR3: CASSSDRGDYYGYTF
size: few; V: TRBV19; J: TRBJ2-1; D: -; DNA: TGTGCCAGTAGTATGAGGGGCGAGCAGTTCTTC; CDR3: CASSMRGEQFF
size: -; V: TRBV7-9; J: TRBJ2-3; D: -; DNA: TGTGCCAGCAGTGATAGTTCCGTCCCGTTCGGCCATACGCAGTATTTT; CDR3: CASSDSSVPFGHTQYF
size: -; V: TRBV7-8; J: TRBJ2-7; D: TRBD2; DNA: TGTGCCAGCAGCTTCGGGGGGTACCTCTCCTACGAGCAGTACTTC; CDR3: CASSFGGYLSYEQYF
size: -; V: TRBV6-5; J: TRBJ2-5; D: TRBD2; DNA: TGTGCCAGCAGTCGCACACCGGGGGGGGAGACCCAGTACTTC; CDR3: CASSRTPGGETQYF
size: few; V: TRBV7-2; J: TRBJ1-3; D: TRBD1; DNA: TGTGCCAGCAGCTCCCCGGACAGGGGTTCATTTGGAAACACCATATATTTT; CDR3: CASSSPDRGSFGNTIYF
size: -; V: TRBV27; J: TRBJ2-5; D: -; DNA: TGTGCCAGCAGTCTGCGACAGGGAGGAGAGACCCAGTACTTC; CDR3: CASSLRQGGETQYF
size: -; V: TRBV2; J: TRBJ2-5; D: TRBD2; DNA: TGTGCCAGCAGTAGCAACCCTAGCGGGGTCCGGACCCAGTACTTC; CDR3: CASSSNPSGVRTQYF
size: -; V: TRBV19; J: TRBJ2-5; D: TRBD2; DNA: TGTGCCAGTAGTCCCCTAGCGGGAACGGAGACCCAGTACTTC; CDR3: CASSPLAGTETQYF
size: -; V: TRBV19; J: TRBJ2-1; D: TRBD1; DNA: TGTGCCAGTAGCACCGGGACAGGGCCCTACAATGAGCAGTTCTTC; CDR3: CASSTGTGPYNEQFF
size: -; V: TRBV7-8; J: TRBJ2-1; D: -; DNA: TGTGCCAGCAGCCCTTACGAGGGGACTTCTTACAATGAGCAGTTCTTC; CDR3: CASSPYEGTSYNEQFF
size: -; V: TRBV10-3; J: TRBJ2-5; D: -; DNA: TGTGCCATCAGTGAGTCCCAGGGGAGGGAATCCCAGTACTTC; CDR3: CAISESQGRESQYF